The rows below give T cell receptor beta chains drawn from one sample of a study of shared clonotypes between healthy human individuals. Profiled with immunoSEQ multiplex PCR; TCRdb holds only in-frame clones, not every one. This repertoire shows about 2.3 million clones, about 90% found once; its top ten account for approximately 0.41%. The sample consisted of naive CD4+ T cells from PBMCs. These receptors were collected from a man younger than 30 in good health. Some clones in this sample may be carry-over from other donors' samples. Both conserved end residues are part of each CDR3. Fields, in order: D gene, J gene, clone size, V gene, CDR3 DNA, CDR3 protein. A D gene is named only where the DNA matches it firmly. Clone size is stated in some rows and not others, as once, few, many or a class when expanded.

D gene: .; J gene: TRBJ2-1; clone size: once; V gene: TRBV5-1; CDR3 DNA: TGCGCCAGCAGCCAGAACGTACAGCGTCTTTACAATGAGCAGTTCTTC; CDR3 protein: CASSQNVQRLYNEQFF
D gene: TRBD2; J gene: TRBJ2-3; clone size: .; V gene: TRBV5-4; CDR3 DNA: TGTGCCAGCAGCTTAGGAGGGAGGGCCAGCACAGATACGCAGTATTTT; CDR3 protein: CASSLGGRASTDTQYF
D gene: .; J gene: TRBJ1-3; clone size: .; V gene: TRBV7-9; CDR3 DNA: TGTGCCAGCAGCTTAGCGCTGACGGCTGGAAACACCATATATTTT; CDR3 protein: CASSLALTAGNTIYF
D gene: .; J gene: TRBJ1-1; clone size: .; V gene: TRBV7-2; CDR3 DNA: TGTGCCAGCAGCTCGTCGGACGGTGGCACTGAAGCTTTCTTT; CDR3 protein: CASSSSDGGTEAFF
D gene: .; J gene: TRBJ2-3; clone size: once; V gene: TRBV11-2; CDR3 DNA: TGTGCCAGCAGCTTATCGGGGGCCACAGATACGCAGTATTTT; CDR3 protein: CASSLSGATDTQYF
D gene: .; J gene: TRBJ2-5; clone size: .; V gene: TRBV7-9; CDR3 DNA: TGTGCCAGCAGCTTAGGCGTTGAGACCCAGTACTTC; CDR3 protein: CASSLGVETQYF
D gene: TRBD2; J gene: TRBJ2-1; clone size: .; V gene: TRBV28; CDR3 DNA: TGTGCCAGCAGTTTATCTAGCGGGGGCAGTGAGCAGTTCTTC; CDR3 protein: CASSLSSGGSEQFF
D gene: .; J gene: TRBJ2-7; clone size: .; V gene: TRBV5-6; CDR3 DNA: TGTGCCAGCAGCTTTTACCGGGACAAAGAGTACTTC; CDR3 protein: CASSFYRDKEYF
D gene: .; J gene: TRBJ1-1; clone size: .; V gene: TRBV2; CDR3 DNA: TGTGCCAGCAGATTAGGCACTGAAGCTTTCTTT; CDR3 protein: CASRLGTEAFF
D gene: TRBD1; J gene: TRBJ1-2; clone size: .; V gene: TRBV29-1; CDR3 DNA: TGCAGCGCTTGGGGACAGGGTCGCGGCTACACCTTC; CDR3 protein: CSAWGQGRGYTF
D gene: .; J gene: TRBJ2-1; clone size: .; V gene: TRBV28; CDR3 DNA: TGTGCCAGCAGTTTAGGAGCGACCGATGAGCAGTTCTTC; CDR3 protein: CASSLGATDEQFF
D gene: .; J gene: TRBJ2-7; clone size: once; V gene: TRBV7-2; CDR3 DNA: TGTGCCAGCAGCTTAGTGCAGACCTACGAGCAGTACTTC; CDR3 protein: CASSLVQTYEQYF
D gene: TRBD2; J gene: TRBJ2-1; clone size: .; V gene: TRBV5-1; CDR3 DNA: TGCGCCACCACCAGAAGCGGGAGGAGCAATGAGCAGTTCTTC; CDR3 protein: CATTRSGRSNEQFF
D gene: .; J gene: TRBJ1-1; clone size: .; V gene: TRBV11-2; CDR3 DNA: TGTGCCAGCAGCCCCAGGTCCCCATTTGCTATGGGTGAAGCTTTCTTT; CDR3 protein: CASSPRSPFAMGEAFF
D gene: .; J gene: TRBJ1-4; clone size: .; V gene: TRBV9; CDR3 DNA: TGTGCCAGCAGCGTCCAGGGGACTAATAATGAAAAACTGTTTTTT; CDR3 protein: CASSVQGTNNEKLFF
D gene: .; J gene: TRBJ1-5; clone size: .; V gene: TRBV6-1; CDR3 DNA: TGTGCCAGCAGTGCGGCCAGGGAGTCACAGCCCCAGCATTTT; CDR3 protein: CASSAARESQPQHF
D gene: TRBD1; J gene: TRBJ2-1; clone size: .; V gene: TRBV5-1; CDR3 DNA: TGCGCCAGCAGCTTGACCATTTTGGGACAGGGAGACAATGAGCAGTTCTTC; CDR3 protein: CASSLTILGQGDNEQFF
D gene: .; J gene: TRBJ2-1; clone size: .; V gene: TRBV30; CDR3 DNA: TGTGCCTGGACCGGACGGTCCTCCTACAATGAGCAGTTCTTC; CDR3 protein: CAWTGRSSYNEQFF
D gene: .; J gene: TRBJ1-2; clone size: .; V gene: TRBV6-1; CDR3 DNA: TGTGCCAGCAGTGAACCCGGGACCTATGGCTACACCTTC; CDR3 protein: CASSEPGTYGYTF
D gene: .; J gene: TRBJ2-4; clone size: .; V gene: TRBV6-1; CDR3 DNA: TGTGCCAGCAACAGGCCAATTACGGACATTCAGTACTTC; CDR3 protein: CASNRPITDIQYF
D gene: TRBD1; J gene: TRBJ1-6; clone size: .; V gene: TRBV28; CDR3 DNA: TGTGCCAGCAGTTTCCTCAATTTTGGACAGGGGCGACTTTATAATTCACCCCTCCACTTT; CDR3 protein: CASSFLNFGQGRLYNSPLHF
D gene: TRBD2; J gene: TRBJ2-1; clone size: .; V gene: TRBV6-1; CDR3 DNA: TGTGCCAGCAGTGGGGGGAGGACTAGTCCCTACAATGAGCAGTTCTTC; CDR3 protein: CASSGGRTSPYNEQFF
D gene: .; J gene: TRBJ2-1; clone size: once; V gene: TRBV28; CDR3 DNA: TGTGCCAGCAGTCGCCGTATCGGTGAGCAGTTCTTC; CDR3 protein: CASSRRIGEQFF
D gene: .; J gene: TRBJ1-5; clone size: .; V gene: TRBV19; CDR3 DNA: TGTGCCAGTGGGGGGACGGCTCGCAATCAGCCCCAGCATTTT; CDR3 protein: CASGGTARNQPQHF
D gene: TRBD1; J gene: TRBJ1-2; clone size: .; V gene: TRBV5-1; CDR3 DNA: TGCGCCAGCAGCTCACAAGACAGGGGGCGTGAGGGCTACACCTTC; CDR3 protein: CASSSQDRGREGYTF
D gene: .; J gene: TRBJ2-7; clone size: once; V gene: TRBV5-1; CDR3 DNA: TGCGCCAGCAGCTTGGTGGGCAGGGAGTACGAGCAGTACTTC; CDR3 protein: CASSLVGREYEQYF
D gene: .; J gene: TRBJ2-7; clone size: .; V gene: TRBV28; CDR3 DNA: TGTGCCAGCAGTTTGGTGGGGTACTACGAGCAGTACTTC; CDR3 protein: CASSLVGYYEQYF
D gene: .; J gene: TRBJ1-1; clone size: .; V gene: TRBV27; CDR3 DNA: TGTGCCAGCAGGGGGCGGCAACCGAACACTGAAGCTTTCTTT; CDR3 protein: CASRGRQPNTEAFF
D gene: TRBD1; J gene: TRBJ2-2; clone size: .; V gene: TRBV2; CDR3 DNA: TGTGCCAGCAGTGCCGACAGGGAGAAGACCGGGGAGCTGTTTTTT; CDR3 protein: CASSADREKTGELFF
D gene: TRBD1; J gene: TRBJ2-2; clone size: .; V gene: TRBV10-2; CDR3 DNA: TGCGCCAGCACCACGACCGCAGGGGGCGGCGGGGAGCTGTTTTTT; CDR3 protein: CASTTTAGGGGELFF
D gene: .; J gene: TRBJ1-1; clone size: once; V gene: TRBV30; CDR3 DNA: TGTGCCTGGAGTGGAGGGGCTAACACTGAAGCTTTCTTT; CDR3 protein: CAWSGGANTEAFF